This entry is about one T cell receptor (beta chain). Its antigen is unknown. CDR1 MNHNY and CDR2 SVGAGI come from the germline V gene (reference sequence). CDR3 length equals 13 residues. This sample is drawn from a study of CXCR3-negative and CXCR3-positive naive CD8 T cells. Study-level points and caveats: Unlike memory cells, which differed, naive CXCR3-negative and CXCR3-positive cells had similar TRBV-TRBJ usage. Naive subsets expressed similar surface CD5; TRB CDR3 features served to infer TCR strength. With CXCR3 expression partially decreased after cryopreservation, most assays relied on fresh PBMCs.

Preparation of TRB cDNA libraries relied on 5' RACE carrying UMI labels. TCRdb derives one entry per CDR3 protein from the 5' RACE reads, leaving out DNA. In total, the table holds 45,000 to 70,000 distinct CDR3 sequences. The chain has TRBV6-6 and TRBJ2-7; the TRBD2 assignment by TCRdb is unverifiable without DNA. The sequencing input was memory CD8+ T cells from blood. The origin of this receptor is a human donor in good health. Some clones in this sample may be carry-over from other donors' samples. The CDR3 here is CASRGGDLYEQYF.